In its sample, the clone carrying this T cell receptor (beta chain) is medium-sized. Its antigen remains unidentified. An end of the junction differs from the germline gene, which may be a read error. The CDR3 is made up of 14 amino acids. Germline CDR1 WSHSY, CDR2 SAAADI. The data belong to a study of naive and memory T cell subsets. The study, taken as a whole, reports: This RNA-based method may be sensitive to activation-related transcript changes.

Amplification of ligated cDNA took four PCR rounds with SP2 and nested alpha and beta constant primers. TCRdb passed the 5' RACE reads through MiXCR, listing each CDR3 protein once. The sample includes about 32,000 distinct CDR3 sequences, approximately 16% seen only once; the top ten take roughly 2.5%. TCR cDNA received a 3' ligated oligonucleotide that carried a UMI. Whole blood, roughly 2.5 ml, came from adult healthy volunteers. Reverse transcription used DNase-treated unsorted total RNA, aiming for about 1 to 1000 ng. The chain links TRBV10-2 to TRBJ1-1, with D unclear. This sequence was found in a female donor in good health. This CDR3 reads CASTETDSLTEAFF. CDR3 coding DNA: TGCGCCAGCACTGAGACCGACTCTCTAACTGAAGCTTTCTTT.